What follows is one T cell receptor (beta chain) and its context. Its target is unknown. This sample is part of a study of blood T cells in healthy people across ages. Through a sample-barcoded 5' primer and a J-beta primer mix, a second PCR was run for roughly 6 to 12 cycles. TCRdb processed the 5' RACE reads anew with MiXCR; each CDR3 protein has one entry. The table has about 780,000 distinct CDR3 sequences, roughly 25% seen once. Study outcomes and limitations: Donors of long life had a larger count of naive CD4+ cells and greater diversity than aged donors.

The V gene's germline CDR1 is DFQATT and CDR2 SNEGSKA (reference sequence). Losses at the gene ends were 2 bases for V and 0 bases for J; bases not matched to a gene: 7. The CDR3 contains 15 residues. This sample was shared with a second study, whose subject was T cells of mothers and their children.

The chain recombines TRBV20-1 with TRBJ2-7; 7 bases fit TRBD2. The sequencing sample was made of blood. This clonotype originated in a boy younger than 18 in good health. The CDR3 reads CSARRLADSSYEQYF. The CDR3 DNA sequence: TGCAGTGCTAGAAGGCTAGCGGATAGCTCCTACGAGCAGTACTTC.